This T cell receptor (beta chain) stems from a study of blood T cell repertoires in COVID-19. This CDR3 has 17 residues. From germline, CDR1 is ENHRY and CDR2 SYGVKD. V was shortened by 0 bases and J by 4 bases, with 16 bases between the two germline ends. Clones were sequenced by immunoSEQ multiplex PCR, and TCRdb holds only the in-frame ones, with some missing. The table includes 250,000 to 400,000 clones, under 90% detected once. The sample consisted of peripheral blood. The chain recombines TRBV10-3 with TRBJ1-3; D is unresolved. The source of this sequence is a woman in her 30s with COVID-19, enrolled during active disease. DNA of the CDR3: TGTGCCATCAGTGAGTCGGATTTGAGGGAGGCAGGAAACACCATATATTTT. Its protein is CAISESDLREAGNTIYF.